The 27 T cell receptor beta chains below all came from one sample that was sequenced in a study of blood T cells in healthy people across ages. Using a J-beta primer mix together with a sample-barcoded 5' primer, a second PCR was run for about 7 to 12 cycles. TCRdb redid the calling of the 5' RACE reads with MiXCR, one entry per CDR3 protein. The sample holds about 680,000 distinct CDR3 sequences, 49% seen once. Sequencing used blood. These receptors were collected from a woman aged 55-69 years in good health.

This rearrangement joins TRBV5-1 to TRBJ1-2, with D perhaps matching TRBD1 (5 bases). The germline gives CDR1 SGHRS, CDR2 YFSETQ. Deletions cut 4 bases from V and 0 bases from J, with 13 bases between. The CDR3 extends over 15 amino acids. CDR3 DNA sequence: TGCGCCAGCAGCCCGGATGGGGCCCCTAACTATGGCTACACCTTC. This translates into CASSPDGAPNYGYTF.

V is TRBV7-2 and J is TRBJ2-7; 12 nucleotides match TRBD2. Trimming took 6 bases from V and 6 from J; bases not matched to a gene: 3. This CDR3 is 13 amino acids long. The germline CDR1 and CDR2 sequences are SGHTA and FQGNSA. Written as DNA, the CDR3 is TGTGCCAGCAGTTTGACTAGCGGGAGCGAGCAGTACTTC. Protein sequence: CASSLTSGSEQYF.

The genes are TRBV6-6 and TRBJ2-1; possible D gene TRBD2, 6 bases. CDR1 MNHNY and CDR2 SVGAGI come from the germline V gene (reference sequence). The V end lost 0 bases, the J end lost 4 bases, and 10 bases lay between the germline ends. The CDR3 is 15 residues long. DNA for the CDR3: TGTGCCAGCAGTTACTCTAATAGCGGATACAATGAGCAGTTCTTC. Its protein is CASSYSNSGYNEQFF.

This clonotype was observed many times. The genes are TRBV29-1 and TRBJ2-5, with D perhaps assigned TRBD1 or TRBD2 (5 bases each). The CDR3 runs 16 residues. Germline lookup yields CDR1 SQVTM and CDR2 ANQGSEA. Deletions cut 1 base from V and 2 bases from J, with 17 bases between. CDR3 amino acids: CSVEGHQRTLQETQYF. The DNA for the CDR3 is TGCAGCGTTGAAGGGCACCAGCGGACATTACAAGAGACCCAGTACTTC.

V usage is TRBV18 and J usage is TRBJ1-1; TRBD1 agrees at 8 bases. The CDR3 length is 13 residues. J lost 7 bases, V lost 3 bases, and 4 bases had no gene match. Germline V CDR1 and CDR2: KGHSH, LQKENI. The DNA for the CDR3 is TGTGCCAGCTCACCCGACAGGGGTGTTGAAGCTTTCTTT. Translated: CASSPDRGVEAFF.

The V call is TRBV28, the J call TRBJ1-5, with 8 bases fitting TRBD1. Germline V gene lookup returns CDR1 MDHEN and CDR2 SYDVKM. The CDR3 is made up of 18 amino acids. Trimming at V came to 8 bases and at J to 4 bases, leaving 19 bases not matched to a gene. In nucleotides, the CDR3 is TGTGCCAGCGGCGTTGGCGGACAGGGCTCAAACAAAAATCAGCCCCAGCATTTT. It encodes CASGVGGQGSNKNQPQHF.

The chain recombines TRBV12-3 or TRBV12-4 with TRBJ1-1; 11 nucleotides align to TRBD1. J gave up 4 bases and V 3 bases, and 4 bases lay outside the gene matches. The CDR3 totals 15 residues. CDR3 in amino acids: CASSFQGTGGTEAFF. The CDR3 bases are TGTGCCAGCAGTTTTCAGGGGACAGGGGGCACTGAAGCTTTCTTT.

The chain joins TRBV7-8 to TRBJ2-1; weak D call: TRBD1 (6 bases). CDR3 size: 15 residues. Trimming shortened V by 2 bases and J by 0 bases, and 8 bases separated the two germline ends. CDR1 SGHVS and CDR2 FQNEAQ come from the germline V gene. The CDR3: CASSLTGHSYNEQFF. DNA for the CDR3: TGTGCCAGCAGCTTAACGGGACACTCCTACAATGAGCAGTTCTTC.

The chain is built from TRBV9 and TRBJ2-5; perhaps D is TRBD1 or TRBD2 (5 bases each). V was pared by 3 bases and J by 11 bases, with 23 bases between. The germline V gene has CDR1 SGDLS and CDR2 YYNGEE. This CDR3 has 15 residues. The CDR3: CASSARDLSVEEQYF. CDR3 DNA sequence: TGTGCCAGCAGCGCCAGGGACCTCTCGGTGGAGGAGCAGTACTTC.

A few counts support this clonotype. This chain links TRBV29-1 with TRBJ2-3; TRBD2 might be the D (5 bases). This CDR3 region has 14 residues. Germline V gene sequence: CDR1 SQVTM, CDR2 ANQGSEA. The V end lost 6 bases, the J end lost 0 bases, and 13 bases lay between the germline ends. The CDR3 is CSVRLWESTDTQYF. The CDR3 DNA is TGCAGCGTCCGGCTGTGGGAGAGCACAGATACGCAGTATTTT.

Note on this clonotype: A read error is possible here, since a much larger clone lies one base away. The chain carries TRBV11-3 and TRBJ2-5, with D maybe TRBD1 (5 bases). This CDR3 spans 13 amino acids. V gave up 5 bases and J gave up 11 bases, with 18 bases separating them. Germline V gives CDR1 SGHNT, CDR2 YENEEA. The CDR3 nucleotides are TGTGCCAGCAGCACAGGAGTGGGGAATGAGCAGTACTTC. The encoded protein is CASSTGVGNEQYF.

This sequence joins TRBV4-1 and TRBJ2-7; 8 bases line up with TRBD1. Germline-derived CDR1 and CDR2 are MGHRA and YSYEKL. The length of the CDR3 is 17 residues. Trimming took 4 bases from V and 0 from J; bases not matched to a gene: 11. CDR3 nucleotides: TGCGCCAGCAGCCCGTTATATCGGACAGGGAGCTCCTACGAGCAGTACTTC. Protein sequence: CASSPLYRTGSSYEQYF.

The J gene is TRBJ1-5, the V gene TRBV6-1, with D unresolved. This CDR3 region has 16 residues. Germline CDR1 and CDR2: MNHNS and SASEGT. The V gene lost 2 bases and the J gene lost 0 bases, with 11 bases spanning the gap. The CDR3 DNA sequence: TGTGCCAGCAGTGAATCTATGAGTTTTAGCAATCAGCCCCAGCATTTT. Its protein product is CASSESMSFSNQPQHF.

The chain joins TRBV10-3 to TRBJ1-2, with 10 positions matching TRBD1. This CDR3 spans 14 amino acids. In germline, CDR1 is ENHRY, CDR2 SYGVKD. The ends lost 3 bases at V and 5 bases at J; junction bases unmatched: 3. The CDR3 reads CAISEGTGEYGYTF. The DNA of the CDR3 is TGTGCCATCAGTGAAGGGACAGGGGAATATGGCTACACCTTC.

Only a few counts were recorded for this clonotype. The rearrangement uses TRBV7-2 and TRBJ2-1; 7 bases agree with TRBD2. The J call may be in error: the DNA end matches TRBJ2-7 better. Looked up from germline, CDR1 is SGHTA and CDR2 is FQGNSA. CDR3 length: 19 amino acids. The chain's CDR3 is CASSFTTPGGASSYNEQYF. Written as DNA, the CDR3 is TGTGCCAGCAGCTTCACAACCCCGGGGGGAGCAAGCTCCTACAATGAGCAGTACTTC.

This clonotype was seen a handful of times. This chain uses TRBV7-2 with TRBJ2-5; perhaps TRBD2 as D (6 bases). The length of the CDR3 is 13 residues. Germline V lookup: CDR1 SGHTA, CDR2 FQGNSA. V dropped 5 bases and J dropped 2 bases, with 9 bases sitting between them. CDR3 region: CASSIGRQETQYF. The DNA for the CDR3 is TGTGCCAGCAGCATAGGGAGGCAAGAGACCCAGTACTTC.

The CDR3 DNA sequence: TGCGCCAGCAGCTTGGAGCGGGAGAGTTCCTACAATGAGCAGTACTTC. Translated: CASSLERESSYNEQYF. The rearrangement links TRBV5-1 to TRBJ2-1; 8 bases line up with TRBD2. The J call may not be correct, given that the DNA end is closer to TRBJ2-7. CDR1 SGHRS and CDR2 YFSETQ come from the germline V gene. The length of the CDR3 is 16 residues.

This clonotype was detected a few times. The chain couples TRBV11-2 to TRBJ2-3; a weak D match, TRBD2 (6 bases). CDR1 SGHAT and CDR2 FQNNGV come from the germline V gene. The CDR3 is 16 residues long. With 0 bases removed from V and 2 bases from J, the gap between germline ends came to 12 bases. The chain's CDR3 is CASSLDAGLYTDTQYF. The CDR3 coding sequence is TGTGCCAGCAGCTTAGACGCGGGACTTTACACAGATACGCAGTATTTT.

The V and J genes are TRBV7-9 and TRBJ2-3, with 13 bases identical to TRBD2. CDR1 is SEHNR, CDR2 FQNEAQ, per germline (reference sequence). The CDR3 is made up of 17 amino acids. The V and J ends lost 2 bases and 2 bases, in that order; junction bases with no gene match: 4. In DNA form, the CDR3 reads TGTGCCAGCAGCTTACCGACTAGCGGGAGGACCACAGATACGCAGTATTTT. It encodes CASSLPTSGRTTDTQYF.

The J gene is TRBJ2-5, the V gene TRBV24-1; 7 positions agree with TRBD1. J lost 5 bases, V lost 3 bases, and 8 bases had no gene match. The CDR3 contains 15 residues. Germline loops: CDR1 KGHDR, CDR2 SFDVKD. The CDR3 loop is CATSDPGQVRETQYF. CDR3 nucleotide sequence: TGTGCCACCAGTGATCCTGGACAGGTTCGCGAGACCCAGTACTTC.

The rearrangement links TRBV20-1 to TRBJ2-1, with 7 bases aligning to TRBD2. This CDR3 has 16 amino acids. With 5 bases clipped from V and 7 bases from J, the junction kept 17 bases outside the gene matches. The germline CDR1 and CDR2 sequences are DFQATT and SNEGSKA (reference sequence). CDR3 loop: CSAGGGGGRAFNEQFF. The CDR3 coding sequence is TGCAGTGCTGGCGGGGGAGGCGGGAGAGCTTTTAATGAGCAGTTCTTC.

The chain has TRBV6-2 or TRBV6-3 and TRBJ2-5; TRBD1 or TRBD2 may be the D gene (6 bases each). V dropped 2 bases and J dropped 1 base, with 14 bases sitting between them. In germline, CDR1 is MNHEY, CDR2 SVGEGT. This CDR3 comprises 16 residues. The CDR3, as DNA: TGTGCCAGCAGTTACCCGCCCGGGGGCGGCCAAGAGACCCAGTACTTC. Encoded protein: CASSYPPGGGQETQYF.

This clonotype was seen repeatedly, ten times or more. The J gene is TRBJ2-7, the V gene TRBV30, with TRBD2 identical over 8 bases. J gave up 3 bases and V 4 bases, and 5 bases lay outside the gene matches. Germline V gene sequence: CDR1 GTSNPN, CDR2 SVGIG (reference sequence). The CDR3 is made up of 13 amino acids. CDR3 region: CAWNPGTSYEQYF. As DNA, the CDR3 is TGTGCCTGGAATCCCGGGACTAGCTACGAGCAGTACTTC.

Worth noting for this clonotype: The junction differs from germline at one of its ends, possibly a read error. The rearrangement uses TRBV11-3 and TRBJ2-5; TRBD1 matches 7 bases. There are 15 residues in the CDR3. From germline, CDR1 is SGHNT and CDR2 YENEEA. The CDR3 region has the DNA TGTGTCAGCAGCCTACAGGGGTTAGGGACCAATGAGCAGTACTTC. This encodes CVSSLQGLGTNEQYF.

This chain connects TRBV5-5 to TRBJ2-1; D is tentatively TRBD1 or TRBD2 (5 bases each). The CDR3 contains 14 residues. The ends were cut back, 4 bases at V and 3 bases at J, with 11 bases in the middle. Germline V gene sequence: CDR1 SGHKS, CDR2 YYEKEE (reference sequence). The CDR3 region has the DNA TGTGCCAGCAGCGTGGGGGTGGTCTACAATGAGCAGTTCTTC. As protein: CASSVGVVYNEQFF.

The sample holds many counts of this clonotype. One end of the junction fails to match germline, which may point to a read error. The CDR3 region has the DNA TGCGCCAGCAGCCTTGGAGGGAACACTGAAGCTTTCTTT. Translated, it gives CASSLGGNTEAFF. V is TRBV12-3 or TRBV12-4 and J is TRBJ1-1; D unresolved. The CDR3 is 13 residues long.

V and J are TRBV12-3 or TRBV12-4 and TRBJ2-5, with TRBD2 matching 11 bases. The tail of the sequence fits TRBJ2-7 better, so the J call may be wrong. This CDR3 region has 15 residues. Here the CDR3 DNA reads TGTGCCAGCAGTACGCTAGCGGGAGGCAACTACGAGCAGTACTTC. Protein sequence: CASSTLAGGNYEQYF.